Listed below are T cell receptor beta chains from one sample, sequenced in a study of T-cell reconstitution after alpha-beta-depleted transplantation in children. TCRdb itself ran the PCR reads through MiXCR, one entry per CDR3 protein. The sample lists about 610,000 distinct CDR3 sequences; 8% to 11% were seen once. The sample consisted of PBMCs from the stem cell graft donor, taken from the stem cell graft. The receptor source for this set is a human donor who donated a stem cell graft to a child with acute myeloid leukemia. Both conserved end residues are part of each CDR3. Each record gives: J gene, CDR3 length, D gene, V gene, CDR3 protein. D genes are given only for firm matches.

J: TRBJ2-1; length: 15; D: NA; V: TRBV7-3; CDR3: CASSLLGGSYNEQFF
J: TRBJ2-7; length: 16; D: TRBD2; V: TRBV20-1; CDR3: CSARSSPTSGVGEQYF
J: TRBJ2-1; length: 13; D: NA; V: TRBV30; CDR3: CAWSVGGVNEQFF
J: TRBJ2-3; length: 14; D: NA; V: TRBV28; CDR3: CASSLRIGGDWKYF
J: TRBJ2-6; length: 14; D: NA; V: TRBV20-1; CDR3: CSAAGNSGANVLTF
J: TRBJ2-7; length: 15; D: TRBD2; V: TRBV5-6; CDR3: CASSPYTSGRYEQYF
J: TRBJ2-7; length: 16; D: NA; V: TRBV4-3; CDR3: CASSQTVQGFPYEQYF
J: TRBJ2-1; length: 17; D: TRBD2; V: TRBV3-1; CDR3: CASSHSIEAGGTGEQFF
J: TRBJ2-7; length: 15; D: NA; V: TRBV7-2; CDR3: CASSLGATNSYEQYF
J: TRBJ2-3; length: 14; D: NA; V: TRBV7-8; CDR3: CASEGGLSTDTQYF
J: TRBJ2-7; length: 12; D: NA; V: TRBV20-1; CDR3: CSVPDRPYEQYF
J: TRBJ1-1; length: 12; D: NA; V: TRBV20-1; CDR3: CSASQRGAEAFF
J: TRBJ2-1; length: 11; D: NA; V: TRBV30; CDR3: CAWSPEKTEFF
J: TRBJ1-1; length: 16; D: NA; V: TRBV7-2; CDR3: CASSNLARGMNTEAFF
J: TRBJ2-3; length: 14; D: NA; V: TRBV12-3/TRBV12-4; CDR3: CASSPQPNTDTQYF
J: TRBJ2-5; length: 15; D: NA; V: TRBV25-1; CDR3: CASSEYSLYGETQYF
J: TRBJ2-1; length: 13; D: NA; V: TRBV7-7; CDR3: CASSPTGRDEQFF
J: TRBJ2-5; length: 15; D: NA; V: TRBV5-1; CDR3: CASRGATRIRETQYF
J: TRBJ2-6; length: 13; D: NA; V: TRBV7-9; CDR3: CASSRPGANVLTF
J: TRBJ2-5; length: 11; D: NA; V: TRBV28; CDR3: CASRIDETQYF
J: TRBJ1-4; length: 14; D: NA; V: TRBV4-2; CDR3: CASSQDVGARGLFF
J: TRBJ2-7; length: 16; D: TRBD1; V: TRBV9; CDR3: CASSVGLDRGHYEQYF
J: TRBJ2-2; length: 16; D: TRBD1; V: TRBV20-1; CDR3: CSATMTGLIYTGELFF
J: TRBJ1-1; length: 13; D: NA; V: TRBV12-3/TRBV12-4; CDR3: CASSFTENTEAFF
J: TRBJ2-7; length: 13; D: NA; V: TRBV6-5; CDR3: CASSYQRTYEQYF
J: TRBJ2-1; length: 11; D: NA; V: TRBV4-2; CDR3: CASSQVAIKFF
J: TRBJ2-1; length: 13; D: NA; V: TRBV7-3; CDR3: CASSLRDYNEQFF
J: TRBJ2-7; length: 13; D: NA; V: TRBV20-1; CDR3: CSARDPGGVEQYF
J: TRBJ2-2; length: 13; D: NA; V: TRBV5-1; CDR3: CASSFDATGELFF
J: TRBJ2-4; length: 15; D: TRBD2; V: TRBV29-1; CDR3: CSVSTSGLAKNIQYF
J: TRBJ2-3; length: 17; D: TRBD2; V: TRBV28; CDR3: CASSLYGTSGSTDTQYF
J: TRBJ2-7; length: 14; D: NA; V: TRBV24-1; CDR3: CATSFGASSYEQYF
J: TRBJ2-5; length: 15; D: NA; V: TRBV6-2/TRBV6-3; CDR3: CASSSIWTTQETQYF
J: TRBJ2-3; length: 17; D: NA; V: TRBV29-1; CDR3: CSVEDPWTSVGTDTQYF
J: TRBJ2-7; length: 21; D: TRBD2; V: TRBV13; CDR3: CASSSLLSGSGLGQSSYEQYF
J: TRBJ2-5; length: 13; D: TRBD2; V: TRBV6-5; CDR3: CASSYLAEETQYF
J: TRBJ2-7; length: 13; D: TRBD1; V: TRBV29-1; CDR3: CSGQNRDRGPLYF
J: TRBJ2-1; length: 15; D: NA; V: TRBV20-1; CDR3: CSARDRGLGYNEQFF
J: TRBJ2-7; length: 15; D: NA; V: TRBV7-8; CDR3: CASSLSQAVGYEQYF
J: TRBJ2-5; length: 14; D: NA; V: TRBV29-1; CDR3: CSVEIGQLQETQYF
J: TRBJ2-6; length: 12; D: TRBD1; V: TRBV29-1; CDR3: CSVGQGGNVLTF
J: TRBJ2-3; length: 15; D: NA; V: TRBV28; CDR3: CASSLRRARGDTQYF
J: TRBJ2-2; length: 16; D: TRBD2; V: TRBV7-2; CDR3: CASSPTGLGGIGELFF
J: TRBJ2-5; length: 13; D: TRBD1; V: TRBV20-1; CDR3: CSAPRQGGETQYF
J: TRBJ2-1; length: 16; D: TRBD2; V: TRBV20-1; CDR3: CSARQGPSGSGGGQFF
J: TRBJ2-7; length: 17; D: TRBD1; V: TRBV6-2/TRBV6-3; CDR3: CASSNPPLGTGGHEQYF
J: TRBJ2-7; length: 14; D: NA; V: TRBV4-2; CDR3: CASSQPPTGTEQYF
J: TRBJ2-7; length: 15; D: NA; V: TRBV6-1; CDR3: CASSEAQVNPYEQYF
J: TRBJ2-7; length: 12; D: TRBD2; V: TRBV20-1; CDR3: CSVTSGSNEQYF
J: TRBJ2-4; length: 13; D: TRBD1; V: TRBV20-1; CDR3: CSAVDRVADIQYF